The clone carrying this TCR beta chain was detected only once. These data are taken from a study of blood T cell repertoires in COVID-19. Overall study context: Acute-phase and convalescent COVID-19 samples originated in the United States, Italy and Spain. The analysed material was cDNA or gDNA that came from T cells, B-cell-depleted T cells, or PBMCs.

The CDR3 is 12 residues long. V lost 4 bases and J lost 9; bases outside the gene matches: 2. Germline CDR1 and CDR2: SGHTA and FQGNSA. Original processing notes: Reference gene primer amplification in the assay estimated nucleated cell counts. Data came from immunoSEQ multiplex PCR; TCRdb stores just in-frame clones and leaves some out. That table is the source of V, J and clone size, and D and trimming were worked out from the DNA. The sample consists of some 380,000 clones, around 91% of them appearing once. V usage is TRBV7-2 and J usage is TRBJ2-1, with TRBD1 matching 8 bases. This clonotype originated in a man younger than 35 with active or convalescent COVID-19. The sample consisted of peripheral blood. The CDR3 coding sequence is TGTGCCAGCAGCTCAGGGGGCTTTGAGCAGTTCTTC. Translated: CASSSGGFEQFF.